This passage covers 30 T cell receptor beta chains from one sample sequenced in a study of cytomegalovirus exposure and HLA in healthy donors. Researchers ran the PCR with 60 Vbeta and 13 Jbeta primers. Libraries were prepared by immunoSEQ multiplex PCR; TCRdb keeps only in-frame clonotypes and omits some of them. The sample shows approximately 160,000 clones, around 80% of them seen only once. The sample was PBMCs. These receptors originate from a woman aged 50 to 65 in good health and CMV-seropositive.

V usage is TRBV4-1 and J usage is TRBJ2-1, with 7 bases that match TRBD1. V lost 4 bases and J lost 4; bases outside the gene matches: 7. The CDR3 contains 15 residues. Germline values: CDR1 MGHRA, CDR2 YSYEKL. CDR3 protein: CASSPTGVGYNEQFF. The CDR3 DNA reads TGCGCCAGCAGCCCCACAGGGGTTGGTTACAATGAGCAGTTCTTC.

The chain joins TRBV9 to TRBJ1-2; 11 nucleotides agree with TRBD1. The V and J ends lost 3 bases and 3 bases, in that order; junction bases with no gene match: 1. Germline CDR1 and CDR2: SGDLS and YYNGEE. This CDR3 has 14 residues. The CDR3 loop reads CASSGDRGDYGYTF. Here the CDR3 DNA reads TGTGCCAGCAGCGGGGACAGGGGGGACTATGGCTACACCTTC.

J is TRBJ2-5 and V is TRBV5-5; 8 bases are a match to TRBD1. The CDR3 runs 17 residues. Germline V gene sequence: CDR1 SGHKS, CDR2 YYEKEE (reference sequence). The V gene end was trimmed by 3 bases and the J gene end by 9 bases; junction bases not matched to a gene: 19. For the CDR3, the DNA is TGTGCCAGCAGCTCCCTGCCCCCGGGACAGGCGAGGGGGGCCCAGTACTTC. Translating gives CASSSLPPGQARGAQYF. Variable domain in full (rest from reference TRBV5-5 and TRBJ2-5): DAGVTQSPTHLIKTRGQQVTLRCSPISGHKSVSWYQQVLGQGPQFIFQYYEKEERGRGNFPDRFSARQFPNYSSELNVNALLLGDSALYLCASSSLPPGQARGAQYFGPGTRLLVL.

This clone was picked up one time. The genes are TRBV7-2 and TRBJ1-4; 9 bases map to TRBD1. Germline lookup yields CDR1 SGHTA and CDR2 FQGNSA. V gave up 6 bases and J gave up 4 bases; unmatched junction bases: 3. This CDR3 is built from 14 residues. The CDR3 coding sequence is TGTGCCAGCAGTATGGGACAGGGTAATGAAAAACTGTTTTTT. Its translation is CASSMGQGNEKLFF.

This clone was recorded a few times. The V gene is TRBV7-6, the J gene TRBJ2-1, with 10 nucleotides matching TRBD2. Germline trimming cut 5 bases from V and 7 bases from J; bases unmatched to any gene: 8. Germline V gives CDR1 SGHVS, CDR2 FNYEAQ. The CDR3 has 15 residues. CDR3 in DNA: TGTGCCAGCAGCGCTAGCGGGGGCCGGGGGAATGAGCAGTTCTTC. This translates into CASSASGGRGNEQFF.

V gene TRBV7-9 combines with J gene TRBJ2-1; TRBD2 agrees at 11 bases. Germline V lookup: CDR1 SEHNR, CDR2 FQNEAQ (reference sequence). The CDR3 runs to 16 residues. The trim removed 5 bases at V and 6 bases at J, leaving 9 bases unmatched. The DNA for the CDR3 is TGTGCCAGCAGCCCCCAAATAGCGGGGGGGCTCAATGAGCAGTTCTTC. Amino acid sequence: CASSPQIAGGLNEQFF.

The chain has TRBV7-8 and TRBJ1-5; 7 nucleotides agree with TRBD1. CDR1 SGHVS and CDR2 FQNEAQ come from the germline V gene. The CDR3 runs 14 residues. Trimming at V came to 4 bases and at J to 5 bases, leaving 5 bases not matched to a gene. The CDR3 DNA is TGTGCCAGCAGCTCCGACAGGGACCATCAGCCCCAGCATTTT. Translated: CASSSDRDHQPQHF.

The chain links TRBV6-6 to TRBJ2-7; possible D gene TRBD2, 7 bases. This CDR3 spans 13 amino acids. Trimming shortened V by 5 bases and J by 5 bases, and 13 bases separated the two germline ends. The germline V gene encodes CDR1 MNHNY and CDR2 SVGAGI (reference sequence). The CDR3 region is CASSTQGRDEQYF. Written as DNA, the CDR3 is TGTGCCAGCAGTACCCAGGGGAGGGACGAGCAGTACTTC.

This chain connects TRBV2 to TRBJ1-4; maybe TRBD1 (5 bases). Trimming pared 0 bases from V and 4 bases from J, leaving 15 bases between. Germline V CDR1 and CDR2: SNHLY, FYNNEI. The CDR3 is 17 amino acids. The CDR3: CASSEARQGGINEKLFF. For the CDR3, the DNA is TGTGCCAGCAGTGAAGCGCGGCAGGGAGGCATTAATGAAAAACTGTTTTTT.

This chain connects TRBV27 to TRBJ1-1; 8 bases are a match to TRBD1. V dropped 5 bases and J dropped 1; count of bases not matched to a gene: 6. CDR3 length: 15 residues. The germline CDR1 and CDR2 sequences are MNHEY and SMNVEV (reference sequence). CDR3 loop: CASSPWDRQNTEAFF. The CDR3 DNA sequence: TGTGCCAGCAGTCCGTGGGACAGGCAGAACACTGAAGCTTTCTTT.

The gene calls are TRBV7-2 and TRBJ2-5; TRBD2 agrees at 7 bases. The CDR3 is made up of 16 amino acids. Germline trimming cut 4 bases from V and 4 bases from J; bases unmatched to any gene: 12. Germline values: CDR1 SGHTA, CDR2 FQGNSA. The CDR3 DNA follows: TGTGCCAGCAGCTACACGGGAGGACTAGTTGGAGAGACCCAGTACTTC. Its protein is CASSYTGGLVGETQYF.

This clone was seen a few times. This chain uses TRBV19 with TRBJ2-7; TRBD1 aligns across 9 bases. The CDR3 sequence is 15 residues long. Germline V CDR1 and CDR2: LNHDA, SQIVND (reference sequence). Trimming cost V 6 bases and J 2 bases; bases outside gene matches: 8. The CDR3 reads CASRGPGQGTYEQYF. The CDR3 coding sequence is TGTGCCAGTAGGGGCCCGGGACAGGGTACCTACGAGCAGTACTTC. The whole variable domain, remainder taken from reference TRBV19 and TRBJ2-7, is DGGITQSPKYLFRKEGQNVTLSCEQNLNHDAMYWYRQDPGQGLRLIYYSQIVNDFQKGDIAEGYSVSREKKESFPLTVTSAQKNPTAFYLCASRGPGQGTYEQYFGPGTRLTVT.

CDR3 protein: CASSWTSGGANEQFF. In DNA, the CDR3 is TGCGCCAGCAGCTGGACTAGCGGGGGGGCCAATGAGCAGTTCTTC. The rearrangement joins TRBV5-1 to TRBJ2-1, with 15 bases aligning to TRBD2. Germline CDR1 reads SGHRS; CDR2 reads YFSETQ. The CDR3 runs to 15 residues. V lost 3 bases and J lost 6; bases outside the gene matches: 1.

V usage is TRBV27 and J usage is TRBJ1-5, with D tentatively TRBD1 (5 bases). The length of the CDR3 is 17 residues. Looked up from germline, CDR1 is MNHEY and CDR2 is SMNVEV (reference sequence). V lost 3 bases and J lost 4, with 19 bases in between. CDR3 sequence (DNA): TGTGCCAGCAGTTTGATCATGGGGGGGAGGGGAAATCAGCCCCAGCATTTT. This encodes CASSLIMGGRGNQPQHF.

This clone was counted a single time. The rearrangement links TRBV6-1 to TRBJ1-4, with 8 bases identical to TRBD1. This CDR3 is built from 15 residues. Losses at the gene ends were 4 bases for V and 3 bases for J; bases not matched to a gene: 4. CDR1 is MNHNS and CDR2 is SASEGT in the germline V gene. The CDR3 DNA sequence: TGTGCCAGCAGTGCGGGACAGGCTCCTAATGAAAAACTGTTTTTT. Amino acids: CASSAGQAPNEKLFF.

The V call is TRBV6-6, the J call TRBJ2-1, with TRBD1 matching over 11 bases. The CDR3 is 16 amino acids. Germline lookup yields CDR1 MNHNY and CDR2 SVGAGI (reference sequence). The trim removed 0 bases at V and 6 bases at J, leaving 4 bases unmatched. CDR3 residues: CASSYSGQGARNEQFF. CDR3 coding DNA: TGTGCCAGCAGTTACTCCGGACAGGGGGCGCGCAATGAGCAGTTCTTC.

This chain uses TRBV7-9 with TRBJ1-1; D is perhaps TRBD1 (5 bases). The V gene lost 3 bases and the J gene lost 1 base, with 12 bases spanning the gap. The CDR3 extends over 15 amino acids. Per germline, CDR1 SEHNR and CDR2 FQNEAQ (reference sequence). The CDR3 loop is CASSFGTFENTEAFF. Written as DNA, the CDR3 is TGTGCCAGCAGCTTCGGGACTTTTGAGAACACTGAAGCTTTCTTT.

The V gene is TRBV6-5, the J gene TRBJ2-1; 7 bases map to TRBD2. CDR3 length equals 12 residues. V shed 6 bases, J shed 14 bases, and the junction held 10 bases outside the gene matches. CDR1 is MNHEY, CDR2 SVGAGI, per germline. CDR3 region: CASSLSGRREFF. The DNA of the CDR3 is TGTGCCAGCAGCCTTAGCGGGCGGAGGGAGTTCTTC.

The chain couples TRBV5-1 to TRBJ2-4; 8 bases match TRBD1. The junction had 6 bases not matched to a gene; V was cut back by 0 bases and J by 1 base. Germline loops: CDR1 SGHRS, CDR2 YFSETQ. The CDR3 is 17 amino acids. DNA for the CDR3: TGCGCCAGCAGCTTGGTTGGGGACAGGTGGGCCAAAAACATTCAGTACTTC. This encodes CASSLVGDRWAKNIQYF.

To note about this clone: Other DNA sequences within the sample encode an identical CDR3. Here the CDR3 DNA reads TGTGCCAGCAGTGCCAGGGAATGGGAAGGCTACACCTTC. Its translation: CASSAREWEGYTF. The rearrangement joins TRBV6-1 to TRBJ1-2; weak D call: TRBD1 (5 bases). Germline values: CDR1 MNHNS, CDR2 SASEGT. V gave up 4 bases and J gave up 8 bases, with 14 bases separating them. This CDR3 comprises 13 residues.

V is TRBV9 and J is TRBJ2-5; 11 bases line up with TRBD2. CDR1 is SGDLS and CDR2 is YYNGEE in the germline V gene. After removal of 0 bases from V and 1 base from J, the junction contained 5 bases not matched to a gene. The CDR3 runs to 17 residues. The CDR3 spells CASSVGGLAGGQETQYF. The CDR3 DNA reads as TGTGCCAGCAGCGTAGGAGGCCTAGCGGGAGGCCAAGAGACCCAGTACTTC. Together with reference TRBV9 and TRBJ2-5, the CDR3 gives the full variable domain: DSGVTQTPKHLITATGQRVTLRCSPRSGDLSVYWYQQSLDQGLQFLIQYYNGEERAKGNILERFSAQQFPDLHSELNLSSLELGDSALYFCASSVGGLAGGQETQYFGPGTRLLVL.

V gene TRBV5-1 combines with J gene TRBJ2-5; D perhaps matches TRBD2 (6 bases). The germline V gene encodes CDR1 SGHRS and CDR2 YFSETQ. Trimming left V 0 bases short and J 5 bases short, with 14 bases between. The CDR3 consists of 15 residues. The CDR3 coding sequence is TGCGCCAGCAGCTTGGGGGGAGGCCCGGGGGAGACCCAGTACTTC. This sequence encodes CASSLGGGPGETQYF.

The CDR3 DNA reads TGTGCCAGCAGTTACTCGAAGGCGGATGGCTACACCTTC. Its translation: CASSYSKADGYTF. The chain joins TRBV6-6 to TRBJ1-2; D is undetermined. CDR3 size: 13 residues. Trimming took off 0 bases at V and 6 bases at J, with 8 bases between the two ends. The germline gives CDR1 MNHNY, CDR2 SVGAGI (reference sequence).

Comment on this clone: At one end, the junction sequence differs from germline, possibly due to a read error. V is TRBV7-7 and J is TRBJ2-5; 7 positions match TRBD2. The CDR3 sequence is 14 residues long. Per germline, CDR1 SSHAT and CDR2 FNYEAQ (reference sequence). As DNA, the CDR3 is TGTGCTAGCAGCTTAGTCGGGGGGTCGGGGACCCAGTACTTC. Protein product: CASSLVGGSGTQYF. Filled out from reference TRBV7-7 and TRBJ2-5, the complete variable domain reads GAGVSQSPRYKVTKRGQDVTLRCDPISSHATLYWYQQALGQGPEFLTYFNYEAQPDKSGLPSDRFSAERPEGSISTLTIQRTEQRDSAMYRCASSLVGGSGTQYFGPGTRLLVL.

As to this clone: The sample carries other DNA sequences with the same CDR3. The J gene is TRBJ1-2, the V gene TRBV7-2; weak D call: TRBD1 (5 bases). CDR3 length: 13 residues. From germline, CDR1 is SGHTA and CDR2 FQGNSA. The germline V and J ends were trimmed by 2 bases and 8 bases, with 12 bases remaining between them. Here the CDR3 DNA reads TGTGCCAGCAGCTTATTTACGGGGGAAGGCTACACCTTC. Its protein is CASSLFTGEGYTF.

The chain carries TRBV9 and TRBJ2-5; tentative D call: TRBD2 (5 bases). Trimming stripped 3 bases from V and 2 bases from J, with 8 bases between. The length of the CDR3 is 13 residues. In germline, CDR1 is SGDLS, CDR2 YYNGEE. In nucleotides, the CDR3 is TGTGCCAGCAGCGCCGGGAATCAAGAGACCCAGTACTTC. It is translated as CASSAGNQETQYF.

This chain uses TRBV5-6 with TRBJ1-5; D may be TRBD1 (6 bases). The ends were cut back, 0 bases at V and 6 bases at J, with 13 bases in the middle. CDR1 SGHDT and CDR2 YYEEEE come from the germline V gene. This CDR3 spans 15 amino acids. The CDR3 reads CASSLAGGSFQPQHF. CDR3 coding DNA: TGTGCCAGCAGCTTGGCTGGGGGCAGTTTTCAGCCCCAGCATTTT.

This chain links TRBV14 with TRBJ2-3, with 11 bases matching TRBD2. V shed 5 bases and J 3 bases; nucleotides not matched to a gene: 4. This CDR3 is 15 amino acids long. Germline V gene lookup returns CDR1 SGHDN and CDR2 FVKESK. CDR3 nucleotide sequence: TGTGCCAGCAGCGACCGACTAGCGGGGACAGATACGCAGTATTTT. The encoded protein is CASSDRLAGTDTQYF.

The chain couples TRBV19 to TRBJ1-5, with 7 positions matching TRBD1. The CDR3 has 19 residues. V lost 3 bases and J lost 7; bases outside the gene matches: 21. Germline V gives CDR1 LNHDA, CDR2 SQIVND (reference sequence). The CDR3 nucleotides are TGTGCCAGTAGTATCCTCATACCCCTACAGGGGCGCAGGGACCAGCCCCAGCATTTT. As protein: CASSILIPLQGRRDQPQHF.

The CDR3 DNA reads as TGTGCCAGTAGTACCTTTCCGGTACAGGGCAATCAGCCCCAGCATTTT. The encoded protein is CASSTFPVQGNQPQHF. The chain has TRBV19 and TRBJ1-5; tentative D call: TRBD1 (5 bases). The CDR3 is 16 residues long. CDR1 is LNHDA, CDR2 SQIVND, per germline (reference sequence). V lost 4 bases and J lost 2, with 15 bases in between.